Given below is one T cell receptor beta chain in context. This sample was taken from a study of blood T cell repertoires in COVID-19. Study background: Whether acute or convalescent, the COVID-19 samples came from the United States, Italy and Spain. PBMCs, B-cell-depleted T cells, or T cells provided the cDNA or gDNA that made up the material.

Per the original data handling: Estimated nucleated cell counts came from reference gene primer amplification. The protocol was immunoSEQ multiplex PCR, while the TCRdb copy is restricted to in-frame clones and leaves out a portion. Clone size and the V and J calls come from that table; the DNA yielded D and trimming. Of over 80,000 clones listed, 60% to 85% are singletons. This CDR3 is built from 18 residues. J gave up 0 bases and V 3 bases, and 10 bases lay outside the gene matches. The germline V gene has CDR1 DFQATT and CDR2 SNEGSKA (reference sequence). The clonotype comes from a woman at least 80 years old with active or convalescent COVID-19. Material: peripheral blood. The rearrangement uses TRBV20-1 and TRBJ2-1; 11 bases align to TRBD2. The CDR3 is CSASKASGRFSSYNEQFF. The CDR3 bases are TGCAGTGCTAGTAAGGCTAGCGGGAGGTTTAGCTCCTACAATGAGCAGTTCTTC.